A few counts support the clone carrying this T cell receptor beta chain. What it binds is not known. Germline loops: CDR1 LGHNA, CDR2 YSLEER. Trimming removed 2 bases from V and 6 bases from J, with 13 bases in between. The CDR3 is made up of 14 amino acids. These data come from a study of blood T cells in healthy people across ages. Study information: Per every two T cells, about one barcoded beta molecule was captured by template switching.

Study-level findings and limits: Comparison with aged donors showed that long-lived donors had more naive CD4+ cells and higher diversity.

For the second PCR, which ran for 7 to 11 cycles, a sample-barcoded 5' primer and a J-beta primer mix were used. CDR3-containing paired-end reads numbered at least 3 million in each sample. TCRdb re-derived calls from the 5' RACE reads in MiXCR, one entry per CDR3 protein. The data contain hundreds of thousands of distinct CDR3 sequences, 40% to 50% of them singletons. The sample consisted of blood. The receptor was derived from a man older than 75 in good health. V usage is TRBV4-3 and J usage is TRBJ2-5; unclear D gene. The CDR3 nucleotides are TGCGCCAGCAGCCAACGCCGGAACAGTAAGACCCAGTACTTC. It is translated as CASSQRRNSKTQYF.